Listed below are T cell receptor beta chains from one sample, sequenced in a study of blood T cells in healthy people across ages. TCRdb reanalysed the 5' RACE reads using MiXCR and keeps one entry per CDR3 protein. The sample contains about 930,000 distinct CDR3 sequences, around 29% of which appear only once. A further study also used this sample, focusing on T cells of mothers and their children.

Sequenced input: blood. All receptors derive from a middle-aged woman in good health. Both conserved end residues are part of each CDR3.

>TRBV10-2
CASSESRADYGYTF
>TRBV20-1
CSALWTPGELFF
>TRBV5-1
CASSLRTELYSYNEQFF
>TRBV7-8
CASSGTLLDHAQFF
>TRBV19
CASSIGSGGLKNIQYF
>TRBV12-3/TRBV12-4
CASNQAGITYEQYF
>TRBV30
CAWAEYGNQPQHF
>TRBV5-6
CASSFVRGPRGYTF
>TRBV5-1
CASSLSNQGNTEAFF
>TRBV7-9
CASSSPTKSDRPGCENTF
>TRBV7-8
CASSSPAREGHTF
>TRBV6-5
CASSYSRFRFDTEAFF
>TRBV5-1
CASTIGGRTEAFF
>TRBV10-3
CTISDPPTGTETQYF
>TRBV7-2
CAGSLGAGAPDEQYF
>TRBV18
CASSRDVYNSPLHF
>TRBV7-2
CASSRGLAGEGETQYF
>TRBV7-2
CASSLVGGDFADTQYF
>TRBV5-1
CASSSVTSADTQYF
>TRBV7-3
CASSSLAGGHNEQFF
>TRBV5-1
CASSFGAGYEQFF
>TRBV28
CASTQSAWGRPYNEQFF
>TRBV5-8
CASSNNHGQPQHF
>TRBV3-1
CASSQGGGAWRYNEQFF
>TRBV5-1
CASSPQGAGTGWFSPLHF
>TRBV6-5
CATAGTGFSEQYF
>TRBV9
CASSPRDRNTGELFF
>TRBV29-1
CSVLIGSGNTGELFF
>TRBV12-3/TRBV12-4
CASSPAGVRADTQYF
>TRBV20-1
CSAGKTGLFGDGYTF
>TRBV3-1
CASGHPSTDTQYF
>TRBV5-1
CASSLVPGLSYNEQFF
>TRBV6-6
CASSPSGQGGTEAFF
>TRBV5-1
CASSTTMDRPYTF
>TRBV12-3/TRBV12-4
CASSSGAGLSTDTQYF
>TRBV29-1
CKAGDTEAFF
>TRBV5-1
CASSLDPGINQPQHF
>TRBV20-1
CSGGDGPYEQYF
>TRBV20-1
CSARVSRNYNEQFF
>TRBV7-9
CASSLRLAGGPLEQYF
>TRBV7-8
CASSLVGQPLAKNIQYF
>TRBV9
CASSVGTGGNYGYTF
>TRBV6-1
CASSEEGQGLRKLFF
>TRBV20-1
CSAYGQGIQETQYF
>TRBV12-3/TRBV12-4
CASSQPTGNEQYF
>TRBV7-9
CASSLPGAQLIPGCTF
>TRBV7-2
CASIQTNMNTEAFF
>TRBV12-5
CASGLVPQGILSYEQYF
>TRBV6-5
CASSSRGAGAFF
>TRBV29-1
CSVGPRQVTDTQYF
>TRBV7-9
CASSRRESRVETQYF
>TRBV28
CASSPGQLRGNTIYF
>TRBV7-8
CASSSPFKKNTEAFF
>TRBV28
CASSLRDRQRVFRNTEAFF
>TRBV7-8
CASSGGTGDRYEQYF
>TRBV20-1
CSAGGDRGANTEAFF
>TRBV6-6
CASSLTGLNYEQYF